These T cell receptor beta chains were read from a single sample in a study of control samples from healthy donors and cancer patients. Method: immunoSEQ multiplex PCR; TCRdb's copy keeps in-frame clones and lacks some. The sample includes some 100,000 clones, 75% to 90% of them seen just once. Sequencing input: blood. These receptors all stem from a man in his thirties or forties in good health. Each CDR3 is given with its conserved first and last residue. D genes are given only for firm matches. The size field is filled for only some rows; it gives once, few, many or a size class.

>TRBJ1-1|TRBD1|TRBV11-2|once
CASRIQGMNTEAFF
TGTGCCAGCAGAATACAGGGGATGAACACTGAAGCTTTCTTT
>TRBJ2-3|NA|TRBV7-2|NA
CASSLTGPTDTQYF
TGTGCCAGCAGCTTAACCGGACCCACAGATACGCAGTATTTT
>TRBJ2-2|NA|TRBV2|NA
CASSISRNTGELFF
TGTGCCAGCAGTATCAGCAGGAACACCGGGGAGCTGTTTTTT
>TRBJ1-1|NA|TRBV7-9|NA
CASSPVGGIEAFF
TGTGCCAGCAGCCCCGTTGGGGGAATAGAAGCTTTCTTT
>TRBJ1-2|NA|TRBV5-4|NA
CASSLGYGYTF
TGTGCCAGCAGCTTGGGCTATGGCTACACCTTC
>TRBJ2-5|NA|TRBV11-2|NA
CASSLEKTQYF
TGTGCCAGCAGCTTAGAAAAGACCCAGTACTTC
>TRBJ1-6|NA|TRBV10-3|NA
CAISESLWSGKFNSPLHF
TGTGCCATCAGTGAGTCGTTGTGGTCAGGGAAGTTCAACTCACCCCTCCACTTT
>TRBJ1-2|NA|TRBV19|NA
CASSITGVIIGYTF
TGTGCCAGTAGTATCACCGGGGTCATTATTGGCTACACCTTC
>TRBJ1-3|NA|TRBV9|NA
CASSVGQGNTIYF
TGTGCCAGCAGCGTAGGACAGGGAAACACCATATATTTT
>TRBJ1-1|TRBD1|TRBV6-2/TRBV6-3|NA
CASSDGGQVNTEAFF
TGTGCCAGCAGCGACGGGGGACAGGTGAACACTGAAGCTTTCTTT
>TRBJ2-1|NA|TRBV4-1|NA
CASSQEGAGSWYNEQFF
TGCGCCAGCAGCCAAGAGGGGGCGGGTAGCTGGTACAATGAGCAGTTCTTC
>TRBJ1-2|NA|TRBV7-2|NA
CASSLTQDRGYTF
TGTGCCAGCAGCTTAACACAGGATAGGGGCTACACCTTC
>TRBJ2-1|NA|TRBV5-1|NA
CASSDTPESSYNEQFF
TGCGCCAGCAGCGACACCCCTGAAAGCTCCTACAATGAGCAGTTCTTC
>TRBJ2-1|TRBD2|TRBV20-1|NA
CSASSPSGSVGEQFF
TGCAGTGCTAGTTCCCCTAGCGGGAGCGTTGGCGAGCAGTTCTTC
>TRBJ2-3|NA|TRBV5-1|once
CASREGTDTQYF
TGCGCCAGCAGAGAGGGCACAGATACGCAGTATTTT
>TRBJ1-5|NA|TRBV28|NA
CASSSARQPQHF
TGTGCCAGCAGTAGCGCTCGGCAGCCCCAGCATTTT
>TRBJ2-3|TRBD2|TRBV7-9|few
CASSLEGSGRADTQYF
TGTGCCAGCAGCTTAGAGGGTAGCGGGAGGGCAGATACGCAGTATTTT
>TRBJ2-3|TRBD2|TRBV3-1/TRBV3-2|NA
CASSQSRTSGGGGTDTQYF
TGTGCCAGCAGTCAATCTCGGACTAGCGGAGGGGGGGGCACAGATACGCAGTATTTT
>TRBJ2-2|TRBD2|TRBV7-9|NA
CASSHPRRASGSRTGELFF
TGTGCCAGCAGTCACCCCCGGCGGGCTAGCGGGAGTAGGACCGGGGAGCTGTTTTTT
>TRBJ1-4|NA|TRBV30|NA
CAWSRDTNNEKLFF
TGTGCCTGGAGTCGGGACACCAATAATGAAAAACTGTTTTTT
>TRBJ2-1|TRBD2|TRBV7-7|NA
CASSFSGSSYNEQFF
TGTGCCAGCAGCTTTAGCGGGAGCTCCTACAATGAGCAGTTCTTC
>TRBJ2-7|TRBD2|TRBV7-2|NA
CASSFSASGRLNEQYF
TGTGCCAGCAGCTTTTCCGCTAGCGGGAGGTTGAACGAGCAGTACTTC
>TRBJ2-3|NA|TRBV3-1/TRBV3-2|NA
CASSQEFGRSTDTQYF
TGTGCCAGCAGCCAAGAGTTTGGGCGGAGCACAGATACGCAGTATTTT
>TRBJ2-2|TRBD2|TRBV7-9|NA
CASSLGLTNTGELFF
TGTGCCAGCAGCTTGGGACTAACGAACACCGGGGAGCTGTTTTTT
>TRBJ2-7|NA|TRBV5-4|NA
CASSLDTYEQYF
TGTGCCAGCAGCTTGGATACCTACGAGCAGTACTTC
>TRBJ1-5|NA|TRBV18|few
CASSPSSDNQPQHF
TGTGCCAGCTCACCATCCTCCGACAATCAGCCCCAGCATTTT
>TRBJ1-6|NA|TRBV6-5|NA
CASSYNRYNSPLHF
TGTGCCAGCAGTTACAATCGCTATAATTCACCCCTCCACTTT
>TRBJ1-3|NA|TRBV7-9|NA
CASSKDTVSGNTIYF
TGTGCCAGCAGCAAAGACACGGTGTCTGGAAACACCATATATTTT
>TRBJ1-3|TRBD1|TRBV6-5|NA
CASRIDRDSGNTIYF
TGTGCCAGCAGGATAGACAGGGACTCTGGAAACACCATATATTTT
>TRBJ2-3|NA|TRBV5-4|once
CASSLVEGFETDTQYF
TGTGCCAGCAGCTTGGTCGAGGGGTTCGAAACAGATACGCAGTATTTT
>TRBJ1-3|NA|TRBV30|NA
CAWNIRGAGNTIYF
TGTGCCTGGAACATAAGAGGGGCCGGAAACACCATATATTTT
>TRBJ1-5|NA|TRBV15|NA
CATSRDGQAVQPQHF
TGTGCCACCAGCAGAGATGGGCAGGCGGTTCAGCCCCAGCATTTT
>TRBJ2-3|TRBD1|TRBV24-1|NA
CATSGGQGRSDTQYF
TGTGCCACCAGTGGGGGACAGGGGAGGTCAGATACGCAGTATTTT
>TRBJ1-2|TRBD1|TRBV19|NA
CASSTRNRTGLWGYTF
TGTGCCAGTAGTACCCGCAACCGGACAGGACTATGGGGCTACACCTTC
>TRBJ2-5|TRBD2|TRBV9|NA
CASSEGTGSGGIETQYF
TGTGCCAGCAGCGAGGGAACCGGTAGCGGGGGAATAGAGACCCAGTACTTC
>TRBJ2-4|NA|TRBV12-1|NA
CASSFVVLRRQGNIQYF
TGTGCCAGCAGCTTTGTGGTGCTTAGGAGACAGGGAAACATTCAGTACTTC
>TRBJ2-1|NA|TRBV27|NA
CASSLRGSSYNEQFF
TGTGCCAGCAGTTTACGTGGGAGTTCCTACAATGAGCAGTTCTTC
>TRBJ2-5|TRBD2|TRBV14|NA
CASSQRLAGLGTQYF
TGTGCCAGCAGCCAAAGACTAGCGGGCCTGGGTACCCAGTACTTC
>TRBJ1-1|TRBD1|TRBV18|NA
CASSPLDRATEAFF
TGTGCCAGCTCACCACTAGACAGGGCAACTGAAGCTTTCTTT
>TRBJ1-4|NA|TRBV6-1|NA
CASSEQVGWGGEKLFF
TGTGCCAGCAGTGAACAGGTCGGGTGGGGAGGAGAAAAACTGTTTTTT
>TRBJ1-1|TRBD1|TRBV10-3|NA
CAISWDSLTAFF
TGTGCCATCAGTTGGGACAGCCTAACAGCTTTCTTT
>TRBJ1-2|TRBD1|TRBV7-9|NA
CASSLGQGDGYTF
TGTGCCAGCAGCTTGGGACAGGGTGATGGCTACACCTTC
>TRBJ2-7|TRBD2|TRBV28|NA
CATLIAGAAGRQYF
TGTGCCACCCTGATAGCGGGAGCCGCCGGGCGGCAGTACTTC
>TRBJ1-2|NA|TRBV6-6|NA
CASSYRDSVYGYTF
TGTGCCAGCAGTTACAGGGATTCGGTCTATGGCTACACCTTC
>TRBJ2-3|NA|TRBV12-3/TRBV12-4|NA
CASSPSWNTQYF
TGTGCCAGCAGTCCAAGTTGGAATACGCAGTATTTT
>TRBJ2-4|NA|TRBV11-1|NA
CASAQGGPDLRIQYF
TGTGCCAGCGCCCAGGGGGGGCCTGATCTGCGCATTCAGTACTTC
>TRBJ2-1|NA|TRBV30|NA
CAWGTASYNEQFF
TGTGCCTGGGGAACTGCCTCCTACAATGAGCAGTTCTTC
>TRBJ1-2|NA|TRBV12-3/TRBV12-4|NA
CAGVRDGGGYTF
TGTGCCGGAGTCAGGGACGGAGGTGGCTACACCTTC